This record looks at one TCR beta chain sequence and its context. Its antigen is unknown. Base qualities are not at hand, and no much larger clone is one base apart. This sample was taken from a study of immune evolution from preneoplasia to lung adenocarcinoma (dated by TCRdb to the early 2020s). Context from the whole study: No AAH lesions showed HLA loss of heterozygosity, compared with roughly 7% of AIS, less than 18% of MIA and 30% to 40% of ADC lesions. Resected precursor lesions (AAH, AIS, MIA) and invasive adenocarcinomas were compared with paired morphologically normal lung tissue. Whole exome sequencing and methylation data from the same cohort of nodules were integrated with the immune data. The study profiled immune contexture across lung adenocarcinoma precursors and invasive adenocarcinoma using immune gene expression, TCR sequencing and multiplex immunofluorescence. A total of 50 to 55 patients with pulmonary nodules who underwent surgical resection were included in the overall cohort. Class I HLA alleles were inferred from exome data with POLYSOLVER, and allele-specific HLA loss was detected with LOHHLA. The study reported that 90 to 120 samples were used for TCR sequencing. Sample size was determined by specimen availability and not by a prior power calculation. A total of under 60 patients contributed TCR sequencing data.

The CDR1 and CDR2 encoded by the germline V gene are MNHNS and SASEGT. The CDR3 starts with the cysteine, ends with the phenylalanine, and has 15 residues. Only the CDR3 DNA stays, 45 bases, in frame from base 1. Ends trimmed: V by 2 bases, J by 0 bases; bases unmatched to a gene: 3. Between 2014 and 2017, the patients underwent resection in either Japan or China. Two lung cancer pathologists independently reviewed H&E slides to confirm the histologic diagnosis of every case. To enrich premalignant or tumor cells for nucleic acid extraction, macro-dissection was performed after pathologic assessment. FFPE tissue was used for DNA isolation with the AllPrep DNA/RNA FFPE Kit. Using the immunoSEQ hsTCRbeta Kit, TCR beta CDR3 regions were sequenced from DNA. The authors processed their data as follows. The ImmunoSEQ Analyzer was used to analyse the TCR sequencing data. T cell clonality was defined as 1 minus Pielou's evenness, as computed on productive rearrangements. The inverse Simpson index, applied to productive templates, was used to measure T cell diversity. T cell density was TCR beta template counts normalized to usable DNA, estimated by amplifying and sequencing housekeeping genes. Two-sided Kruskal-Wallis tests were used to compare TCR metrics across histologic stages. Imported from immuneACCESS, the table was reduced by TCRdb to in-frame sequences with V and J called. These copies leave out some clones; in studies compared against another copy, an unresolved V gene accounts for under half, and the cause of the remainder is not known. D and trimming were read from the DNA, whereas the V and J calls and clone size are those reported in that table. The sample yields about 6,500 clones; approximately 73% were counted once. Roughly 9.8% of the sample is in the top ten clones.

What the work shows at the level of the full study, not this receptor alone: Normal lung showed the highest clonality, whereas later-stage lesions appeared to have higher T cell density and diversity but lower clonality. Compared with EGFR-mutant or double wild-type lesions, KRAS-mutant nodules had the highest T cell clonality. The findings reflected association rather than direct causation, and larger cohorts with long-term follow-up and longitudinal biopsies were considered necessary. The highest top T cell clone frequencies were observed in normal lung, and a progressive decrease in top T cell clone frequencies appeared to occur from AAH through AIS, MIA and invasive adenocarcinoma. Because every patient came from Japan and China, how well the results apply to Western populations was uncertain.

The chain uses TRBV6-1 and TRBJ1-1, and 7 bases in between align with TRBD1. Sequenced material: FFPE lung adenocarcinoma in situ tissue. The cell subset or site label, read with the paper, signifies: preinvasive adenocarcinoma in situ (AIS). The origin of this receptor is an older donor with lung adenocarcinoma. The CDR3 is CASSELGQMNTEAFF. At the DNA level, the sequence is TGTGCCAGCAGTGAACTGGGACAGATGAACACTGAAGCTTTCTTT.